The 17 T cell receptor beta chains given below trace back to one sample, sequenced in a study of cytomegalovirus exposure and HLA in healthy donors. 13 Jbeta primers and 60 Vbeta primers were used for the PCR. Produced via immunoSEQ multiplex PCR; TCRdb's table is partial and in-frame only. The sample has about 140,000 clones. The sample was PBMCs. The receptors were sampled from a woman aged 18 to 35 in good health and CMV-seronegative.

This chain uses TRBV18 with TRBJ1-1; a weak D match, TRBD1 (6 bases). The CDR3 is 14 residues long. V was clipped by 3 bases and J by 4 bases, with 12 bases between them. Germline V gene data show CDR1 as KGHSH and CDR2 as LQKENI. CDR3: CASSPTGLSTEAFF. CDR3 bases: TGTGCCAGCTCACCTACAGGGTTATCCACTGAAGCTTTCTTT.

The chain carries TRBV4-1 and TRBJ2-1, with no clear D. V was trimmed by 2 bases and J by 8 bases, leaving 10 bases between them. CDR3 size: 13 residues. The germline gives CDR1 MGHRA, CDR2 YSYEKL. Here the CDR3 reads CASSQFGTDEQFF. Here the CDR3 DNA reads TGCGCCAGCAGCCAATTCGGAACAGATGAGCAGTTCTTC.

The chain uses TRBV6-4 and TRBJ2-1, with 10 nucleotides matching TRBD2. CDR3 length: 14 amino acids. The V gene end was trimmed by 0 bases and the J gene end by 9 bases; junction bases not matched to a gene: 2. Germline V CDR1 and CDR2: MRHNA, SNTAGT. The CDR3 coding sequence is TGTGCCAGCAGTGACTCTTCTAGCGGGAGTGAGCAGTTCTTC. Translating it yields CASSDSSSGSEQFF.

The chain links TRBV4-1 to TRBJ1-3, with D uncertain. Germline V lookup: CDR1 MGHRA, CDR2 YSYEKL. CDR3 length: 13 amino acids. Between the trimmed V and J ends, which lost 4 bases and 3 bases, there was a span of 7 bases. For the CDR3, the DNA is TGCGCCAGCAGCCTCGGTTATGGAAACACCATATATTTT. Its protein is CASSLGYGNTIYF.

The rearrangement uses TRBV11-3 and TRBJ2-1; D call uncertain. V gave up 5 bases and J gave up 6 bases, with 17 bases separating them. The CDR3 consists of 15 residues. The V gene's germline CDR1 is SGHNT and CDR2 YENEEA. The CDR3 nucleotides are TGTGCCAGCAGCGAAGGCGGCTCCCGAGCCAATGAGCAGTTCTTC. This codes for CASSEGGSRANEQFF. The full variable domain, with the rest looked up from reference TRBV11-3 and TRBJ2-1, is EAGVVQSPRYKIIEKKQPVAFWCNPISGHNTLYWYLQNLGQGPELLIRYENEEAVDDSQLPKDRFSAERLKGVDSTLKIQPAELGDSAVYLCASSEGGSRANEQFFGPGTRLTVL.

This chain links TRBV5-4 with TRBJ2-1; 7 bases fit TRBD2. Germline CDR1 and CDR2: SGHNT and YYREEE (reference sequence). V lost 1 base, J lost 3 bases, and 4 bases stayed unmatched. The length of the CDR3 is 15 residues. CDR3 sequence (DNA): TGTGCCAGCAGCTTGAGGCTAGCGGTCTACAATGAGCAGTTCTTC. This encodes CASSLRLAVYNEQFF.

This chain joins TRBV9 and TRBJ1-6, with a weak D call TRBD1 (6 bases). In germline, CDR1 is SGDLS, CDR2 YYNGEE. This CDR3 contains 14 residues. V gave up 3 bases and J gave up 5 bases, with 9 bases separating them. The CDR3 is CASSGTVDNSPLHF. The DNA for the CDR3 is TGTGCCAGCAGCGGGACAGTAGATAATTCACCCCTCCACTTT.

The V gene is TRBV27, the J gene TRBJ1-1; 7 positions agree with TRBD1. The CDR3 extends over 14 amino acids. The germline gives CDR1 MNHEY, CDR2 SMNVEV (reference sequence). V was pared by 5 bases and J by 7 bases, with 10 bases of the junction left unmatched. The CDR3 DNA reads TGTGCCAGCAGTACCCCGACAGGGAGATTTGAAGCTTTCTTT. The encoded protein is CASSTPTGRFEAFF.

The CDR3 sequence: CASSYVVRGEQYV. As DNA, the CDR3 is TGTGCCAGCAGTTACGTCGTCCGCGGCGAGCAGTACGTC. The chain combines TRBV6-6 with TRBJ2-7; D unresolved. The germline V and J ends were trimmed by 2 bases and 6 bases, with 11 bases remaining between them. The CDR3 runs to 13 residues. Germline CDR1 MNHNY, CDR2 SVGAGI (reference sequence).

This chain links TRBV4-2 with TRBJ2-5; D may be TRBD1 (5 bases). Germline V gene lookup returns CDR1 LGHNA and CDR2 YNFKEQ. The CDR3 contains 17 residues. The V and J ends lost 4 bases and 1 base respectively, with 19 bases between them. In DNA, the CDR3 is TGTGCCAGCAGCCCCGAAAGGGGCGGTACCTTCCAAGAGACCCAGTACTTC. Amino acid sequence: CASSPERGGTFQETQYF.

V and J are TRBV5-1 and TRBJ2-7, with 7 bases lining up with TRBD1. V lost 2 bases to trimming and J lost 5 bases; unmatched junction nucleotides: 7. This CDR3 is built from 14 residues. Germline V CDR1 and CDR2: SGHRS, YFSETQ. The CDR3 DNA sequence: TGCGCCAGCAGCTTCTCAGGGGGTGTCGACGAGCAGTACTTC. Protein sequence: CASSFSGGVDEQYF.

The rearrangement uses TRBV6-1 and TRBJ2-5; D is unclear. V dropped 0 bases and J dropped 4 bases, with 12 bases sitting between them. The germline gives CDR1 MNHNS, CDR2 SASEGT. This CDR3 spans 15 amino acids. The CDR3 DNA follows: TGTGCCAGCAGTGAAGCGACGGGTACATCAGAGACCCAGTACTTC. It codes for CASSEATGTSETQYF.

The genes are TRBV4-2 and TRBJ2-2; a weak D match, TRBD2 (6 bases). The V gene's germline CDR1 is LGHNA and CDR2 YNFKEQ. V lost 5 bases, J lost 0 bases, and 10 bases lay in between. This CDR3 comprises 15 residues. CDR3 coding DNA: TGTGCCAGCAGCACGGAGCGGGCGAACACCGGGGAGCTGTTTTTT. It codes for CASSTERANTGELFF.

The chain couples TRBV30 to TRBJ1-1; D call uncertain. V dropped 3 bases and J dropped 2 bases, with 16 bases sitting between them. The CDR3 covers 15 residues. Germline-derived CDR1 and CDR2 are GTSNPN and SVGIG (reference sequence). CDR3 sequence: CAWRRRGVGNTEAFF. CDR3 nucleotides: TGTGCCTGGAGACGTCGGGGAGTTGGAAACACTGAAGCTTTCTTT.

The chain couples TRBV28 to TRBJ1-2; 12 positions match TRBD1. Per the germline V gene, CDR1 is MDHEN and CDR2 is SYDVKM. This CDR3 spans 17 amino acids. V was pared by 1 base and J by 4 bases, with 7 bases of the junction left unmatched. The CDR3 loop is CASSLSGQGAFGYGYTF. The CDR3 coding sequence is TGTGCCAGCAGTTTATCGGGACAGGGGGCTTTTGGCTATGGCTACACCTTC.

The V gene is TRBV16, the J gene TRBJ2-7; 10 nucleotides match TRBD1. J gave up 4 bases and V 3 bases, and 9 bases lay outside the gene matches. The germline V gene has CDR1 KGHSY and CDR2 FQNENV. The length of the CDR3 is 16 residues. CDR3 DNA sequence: TGTGCCAGCAGCCACAATCATCCGGGACAGGGGTACGAGCAGTACTTC. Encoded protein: CASSHNHPGQGYEQYF.

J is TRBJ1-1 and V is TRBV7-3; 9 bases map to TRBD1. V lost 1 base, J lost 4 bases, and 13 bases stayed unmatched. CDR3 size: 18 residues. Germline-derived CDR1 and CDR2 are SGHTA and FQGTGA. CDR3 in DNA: TGTGCCAGCAGCTTAAACCCAGTGACCCGGGACAGGGCCACTGAAGCTTTCTTT. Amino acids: CASSLNPVTRDRATEAFF. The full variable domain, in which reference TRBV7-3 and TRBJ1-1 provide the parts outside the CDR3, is GAGVSQTPSNKVTEKGKYVELRCDPISGHTALYWYRQSLGQGPEFLIYFQGTGAADDSGLPNDRFFAVRPEGSVSTLKIQRTERGDSAVYLCASSLNPVTRDRATEAFFGQGTRLTVV.